This TCR beta chain derives from a study of blood T cell repertoires in COVID-19. On the study more broadly: T cells, B-cell-depleted T cells, or PBMCs provided the cDNA or gDNA that served as material.

How the authors handled the data: The authors estimated nucleated cell counts from reference gene primer amplification. The protocol was immunoSEQ multiplex PCR, while the TCRdb copy is restricted to in-frame clones and leaves out a portion. V and J calls and clone size are as listed in that table; D and trimming were resolved from the DNA. The sample gives around 460,000 clones, around 90% of which show up once; 0.75% to 0.85% is in the top ten. CDR3 length equals 15 residues. Germline CDR1 MNHEY, CDR2 SMNVEV (reference sequence). This sequence originates from a man younger than 35 with COVID-19, enrolled during active disease. Sample: peripheral blood. The chain is built from TRBV27 and TRBJ1-3, with a tentative D call TRBD2 (5 bases). TRBJ2-2 matches the DNA end more closely, so the J call is doubtful. The CDR3: CASAPLRVFTGELFF. The DNA of the CDR3 is TGTGCCAGCGCCCCCTTGAGGGTTTTCACCGGGGAGCTGTTTTTT.